This entry describes one T cell receptor (beta chain). This sample was included in a study of PD-L1 blockade in urothelial cancer. On the study more broadly: Researchers found blood samples held a median of approximately 150,000 T cells.

Measured with immunoSEQ multiplex PCR; TCRdb has only the in-frame clones, and not every one. The repertoire includes about 38,000 clones, 85% of them detected once, and 13% to 15% sits in the top ten. Time point in this sample: pretreatment peripheral blood. Germline assignment: CDR1 MNHEY and CDR2 SVGAGI. V trimming: 8 bases; J trimming: 4 bases; junction bases outside the gene matches: 5. The CDR3 covers 14 residues. V is TRBV6-5 and J is TRBJ2-1; 10 bases line up with TRBD2. Sequencing used PBMCs, obtained around atezolizumab (anti-PD-L1) treatment. The source is an elderly man with urothelial cancer. CDR3 sequence: CASGASGGYNEQFF. DNA of the CDR3: TGTGCCAGCGGGGCTAGCGGGGGATACAATGAGCAGTTCTTC.